A selection of T cell receptor beta chains follows, all from one sample in a study of blood T cells in healthy people across ages. One entry per CDR3 protein, called by TCRdb with MiXCR from the 5' RACE reads. The sample lists more than 550,000 distinct CDR3 sequences, 22% seen once, with less than 25% in the top ten. The sequenced material came from blood. These receptors were obtained from a man aged 65 to 79 in good health. CDR3s include the opening cysteine and the closing phenylalanine or tryptophan. A D gene is named only where the DNA matches it firmly. For some rows the clone size is stated as once, few or many, or as a class when expanded; others skip it.

j_call v_call clone_size cdr3_length d_call cdr3_aa cdr3_nt
TRBJ1-1 TRBV10-3 few 14 - CAISYERGDTEAFF TGTGCCATCAGTTACGAACGAGGGGACACTGAAGCTTTCTTT
TRBJ2-7 TRBV6-5 - 14 TRBD1 CASSRDRPPYEQYF TGTGCCAGCAGCCGGGACAGGCCGCCCTACGAGCAGTACTTC
TRBJ2-5 TRBV7-2 few 15 - CASSFRQVHGETQYF TGTGCCAGCAGCTTCAGACAGGTTCACGGAGAGACCCAGTACTTC
TRBJ1-6 TRBV5-5 - 14 TRBD1 CASSFGTVNSPLHF TGTGCCAGCAGCTTCGGGACAGTTAATTCACCCCTCCACTTT
TRBJ1-2 TRBV28 few 12 - CASSFTGGGYTF TGTGCCAGCAGTTTTACCGGGGGTGGCTACACCTTC
TRBJ2-1 TRBV24-1 - 16 - CATHPGDGGSHDEQFF TGTGCCACCCACCCTGGGGACGGAGGTAGCCACGATGAGCAGTTCTTC
TRBJ1-4 TRBV4-2 - 15 - CASSLSRGDSEKLFF TGTGCCAGCAGCCTCTCCCGGGGGGACTCTGAAAAACTGTTTTTT
TRBJ1-2 TRBV6-5 - 15 - CASSYFEDSNYGYTF TGTGCCAGCAGTTACTTCGAGGACTCTAACTATGGCTACACCTTC
TRBJ2-2 TRBV12-3/TRBV12-4 - 20 - CASSPDRTGLNRIGTGELFF TGTGCCAGCAGTCCTGACAGGACCGGACTTAACCGGATAGGGACCGGGGAGCTGTTTTTT
TRBJ1-1 TRBV4-1 - 17 - CASSQDRQGSLVGEAFF TGCGCCAGCAGCCAAGATCGGCAGGGGTCCCTCGTGGGGGAAGCTTTCTTT
TRBJ2-1 TRBV11-2 few 14 - CAGSLAGVYNEQFF TGTGCCGGCAGCTTAGCTGGCGTTTACAATGAGCAGTTCTTC
TRBJ2-5 TRBV20-1 - 14 TRBD2 CSASSGGASETQYF TGCAGTGCATCTAGCGGGGGGGCCTCAGAGACCCAGTACTTC
TRBJ2-7 TRBV12-3/TRBV12-4 - 13 - CASREGTSYEQYF TGTGCCAGCAGGGAAGGGACTTCTTACGAGCAGTACTTC
TRBJ2-5 TRBV5-1 - 13 - CASSPRFAETQYF TGCGCCAGCAGCCCCCGGTTTGCAGAGACCCAGTACTTC
TRBJ2-1 TRBV27 - 15 - CASSTPREGSNEQFF TGTGCCAGCAGTACGCCACGGGAAGGGTCGAATGAGCAGTTCTTC
TRBJ1-2 TRBV10-3 - 13 - CAISDEAYYGYTF TGTGCCATCAGTGATGAGGCTTACTATGGCTACACCTTC
TRBJ2-3 TRBV20-1 few 12 - CSASLRGDTQYF TGCAGTGCTAGTCTCCGGGGAGATACGCAGTATTTT
TRBJ2-3 TRBV29-1 - 14 - CSVGGGRSADTQYF TGCAGCGTTGGGGGTGGGAGGAGTGCAGATACGCAGTATTTT
TRBJ2-5 TRBV7-9 - 15 - CASSLVPGERETQYF TGTGCCAGCAGCTTAGTACCAGGGGAGAGAGAGACCCAGTACTTC
TRBJ2-1 TRBV25-1 few 18 TRBD2 CASLPQGLAGGPDNEQFF TGTGCCAGCCTCCCCCAGGGGCTAGCGGGAGGGCCCGACAATGAGCAGTTCTTC
TRBJ1-3 TRBV27 few 15 - CASSFRGGAGNTIYF TGTGCCAGCAGTTTCCGAGGGGGAGCTGGAAACACCATATATTTT
TRBJ1-3 TRBV4-2 - 17 - CASSQNLAQSSGNTIYF TGTGCCAGCAGCCAAAATTTGGCACAGAGCTCTGGAAACACCATATATTTT
TRBJ2-7 TRBV29-1 few 14 TRBD2 CSVQPSGGSYEQYF TGCAGCGTGCAACCCAGCGGGGGTAGCTACGAGCAGTACTTC
TRBJ1-1 TRBV6-5 - 14 - CASSYRGRNPEAFF TGTGCCAGCAGTTACAGGGGACGGAACCCTGAAGCTTTCTTT
TRBJ1-4 TRBV14 many 15 - CASSSHLATNEKLFF TGTGCCAGCAGCTCACACCTTGCAACTAATGAAAAACTGTTTTTT
TRBJ1-2 TRBV20-1 few 15 - CSARDHTALAYGYTF TGCAGTGCTAGAGACCATACAGCTTTAGCTTATGGCTACACCTTC
TRBJ1-4 TRBV20-1 - 15 - CSAISGQIKNEKLFF TGCAGTGCCATTTCGGGCCAAATTAAGAATGAAAAACTGTTTTTT
TRBJ1-1 TRBV18 - 13 - CASSPLTEREAFF TGTGCCAGCTCACCTTTGACGGAGCGGGAAGCTTTCTTT
TRBJ1-5 TRBV20-1 few 13 - CSAMVDSNQPQHF TGCAGTGCTATGGTGGACAGCAATCAGCCCCAGCATTTT
TRBJ1-1 TRBV3-1 once 14 - CASSLDRSVKEAFF TGTGCCAGCAGCCTTGACAGGTCCGTTAAAGAAGCTTTCTTT
TRBJ2-2 TRBV5-6 - 17 TRBD2 CASSLVPSGKNTGELFF TGTGCCAGCAGCTTGGTACCTAGCGGCAAGAACACCGGGGAGCTGTTTTTT
TRBJ2-1 TRBV28 few 13 - CASSLVLTNEQFF TGTGCCAGCAGTTTAGTATTAACCAATGAGCAGTTCTTC
TRBJ2-4 TRBV3-1 - 13 TRBD1 CASSGQVGNIQYF TGTGCCAGCAGTGGACAGGTGGGGAACATTCAGTACTTC
TRBJ1-1 TRBV29-1 - 15 - CSVPIGGRGRTEAFF TGCAGCGTCCCTATAGGAGGGCGGGGGCGGACTGAAGCTTTCTTT
TRBJ1-1 TRBV29-1 few 14 TRBD1 CSARDRVWYTEAFF TGCAGCGCCCGGGACAGGGTATGGTACACTGAAGCTTTCTTT
TRBJ1-1 TRBV7-3 - 14 - CASSLTWVEPEAFF TGTGCCAGCAGCTTAACATGGGTAGAGCCGGAAGCTTTCTTT
TRBJ2-1 TRBV29-1 - 11 - CSAVGAFEQFF TGCAGCGCCGTGGGAGCGTTTGAGCAGTTCTTC
TRBJ1-1 TRBV5-1 - 14 TRBD1 CASSVDRGVAEAFF TGCGCCAGCAGCGTGGACAGGGGGGTTGCTGAAGCTTTCTTT
TRBJ2-1 TRBV20-1 - 13 - CSARGSWGDEQFF TGCAGTGCTAGGGGGTCCTGGGGGGATGAGCAGTTCTTC
TRBJ2-7 TRBV20-1 many 13 - CSAIGASGIEQYF TGCAGTGCTATCGGGGCTTCGGGGATCGAGCAGTACTTC
TRBJ2-1 TRBV29-1 - 18 TRBD2 CSVEDIASGSVRYNEQFF TGCAGCGTTGAAGATATAGCTAGCGGGAGTGTTCGGTACAATGAGCAGTTCTTC
TRBJ2-5 TRBV5-1 - 14 - CASSSTTTGKTQYF TGCGCCAGCAGCTCCACCACGACGGGGAAGACCCAGTACTTC
TRBJ2-5 TRBV29-1 - 14 - CSVEYRLARETQYF TGCAGCGTTGAATATAGATTAGCTAGAGAGACCCAGTACTTC
TRBJ2-3 TRBV29-1 few 15 TRBD2 CSGGLAGGPPDTQYF TGCAGCGGCGGACTAGCGGGAGGGCCGCCAGATACGCAGTATTTT
TRBJ1-4 TRBV7-2 - 15 - CASSLGWRSNEKLFF TGTGCCAGCAGCTTAGGTTGGAGATCTAATGAAAAACTGTTTTTT
TRBJ2-5 TRBV6-6 few 14 TRBD1 CASSYLDREETQYF TGTGCCAGCAGTTACTTAGACAGGGAAGAGACCCAGTACTTC
TRBJ2-1 TRBV29-1 few 14 TRBD1 CSVERTGGDNEQFF TGCAGCGTTGAAAGGACAGGGGGTGACAATGAGCAGTTCTTC
TRBJ2-1 TRBV7-8 - 13 - CASSLDGPNEQFF TGTGCCAGCAGCCTAGATGGGCCCAATGAGCAGTTCTTC
TRBJ2-3 TRBV29-1 once 13 - CSVELPGAGTQYF TGCAGCGTTGAATTACCGGGGGCCGGTACGCAGTATTTT
TRBJ2-3 TRBV5-1 many 13 - CASSLTSTDTQYF TGCGCCAGCAGCTTGACTAGCACAGATACGCAGTATTTT
TRBJ2-5 TRBV11-2 many 15 - CASSLGYLTGETQYF TGTGCCAGCAGCTTAGGATACCTAACTGGAGAGACCCAGTACTTC
TRBJ1-4 TRBV6-5 many 14 - CASSYGSGYEKLFF TGTGCCAGCAGTTACGGCTCGGGATATGAAAAACTGTTTTTT
TRBJ2-2 TRBV14 few 15 - CASSQSRSGTGELFF TGTGCCAGCAGCCAATCAAGGTCGGGAACCGGGGAGCTGTTTTTT